A selection of T cell receptor beta chains follows, all from one sample in a study of blood T cell repertoires in COVID-19. Assay used: immunoSEQ multiplex PCR; TCRdb lists only in-frame clones, some missing. The table records tens of thousands of clones, around 90% of them present only once. The sample taken for sequencing was peripheral blood. These receptors were obtained from a man in his sixties with acute or convalescent COVID-19. The CDR3 runs from the conserved cysteine through the conserved F or W. The order of the fields is J gene, clone size, D gene, V gene, CDR3 protein, CDR3 DNA. A D gene is named only where the DNA matches it firmly. Where a row states a size, it is once, few, many or the class of an expanded clone; other rows omit it.

>TRBJ1-2|NA|TRBD1|TRBV6-4
CASSPSSTGAGGYTF
TGTGCCAGCAGTCCTTCCTCAACAGGGGCCGGAGGCTACACCTTC
>TRBJ2-7|NA|TRBD1|TRBV5-1
CASSGAGTGPYEQYF
TGCGCCAGCAGCGGGGCCGGGACAGGGCCCTACGAGCAGTACTTC
>TRBJ1-2|once|NA|TRBV28
CASSLTPTAGYGYTF
TGTGCCAGCAGTTTAACCCCTACTGCAGGCTATGGCTACACCTTC
>TRBJ2-3|once|TRBD2|TRBV2
CASSGRLAGSDTQYF
TGTGCCAGCAGTGGTAGACTAGCGGGTTCAGATACGCAGTATTTT
>TRBJ2-1|NA|NA|TRBV27
CASSPQFDIISSYNEQFF
TGTGCCAGCAGTCCGCAATTCGACATTATTAGCTCCTACAATGAGCAGTTCTTC
>TRBJ1-1|NA|NA|TRBV7-8
CASSLGTAAHEAFF
TGTGCCAGCAGCTTAGGGACAGCAGCTCATGAAGCTTTCTTT
>TRBJ2-3|NA|NA|TRBV7-9
CASTRDFGADTQYF
TGTGCCAGCACCCGGGACTTCGGAGCAGATACGCAGTATTTT
>TRBJ2-3|NA|NA|TRBV7-9
CASSFQAGTDTQYF
TGTGCCAGCAGCTTCCAGGCAGGCACAGATACGCAGTATTTT
>TRBJ1-2|NA|TRBD1|TRBV5-1
CASSPYSSRDRSYGYTF
TGCGCCAGCAGCCCCTACTCGTCCCGGGACAGATCCTATGGCTACACCTTC
>TRBJ2-7|NA|TRBD1|TRBV5-4
CASSSSRDRVYEQYF
TGTGCCAGCAGCTCAAGCCGGGACAGGGTGTACGAGCAGTACTTC
>TRBJ1-6|NA|NA|TRBV27
CASSPQVGYNSPLHF
TGTGCCAGCAGCCCACAGGTGGGCTATAATTCACCCCTCCACTTT
>TRBJ2-1|NA|TRBD1|TRBV11-2
CASSPTGVNNEQFF
TGTGCCAGCAGCCCCACAGGGGTCAACAATGAGCAGTTCTTC
>TRBJ1-3|NA|NA|TRBV6-5
CASSYPGAGNTIYF
TGTGCCAGCAGTTACCCGGGGGCTGGAAACACCATATATTTT
>TRBJ2-2|NA|NA|TRBV29-1
CSVVEGVGTGELFF
TGCAGCGTTGTGGAAGGGGTTGGCACCGGGGAGCTGTTTTTT
>TRBJ1-1|once|NA|TRBV19
CASSPRGGGTEAFF
TGTGCCAGTAGTCCGAGGGGGGGAGGCACTGAAGCTTTCTTT
>TRBJ2-7|NA|NA|TRBV7-2
CASSPRAYTASYEQYF
TGTGCCAGCAGCCCCCGAGCGTATACTGCGTCCTACGAGCAGTACTTC
>TRBJ2-7|NA|NA|TRBV3-1/TRBV3-2
CASSHRGGTNYEQYF
TGTGCCAGCAGCCACCGGGGAGGGACAAACTACGAGCAGTACTTC
>TRBJ1-2|NA|TRBD1|TRBV7-3
CASSSLPGQGAVGYTF
TGTGCCAGCAGCTCGTTACCGGGACAGGGGGCGGTTGGCTACACCTTC
>TRBJ1-4|NA|NA|TRBV3-1/TRBV3-2
CASSQDPGPEKLFF
TGTGCCAGCAGCCAAGATCCAGGGCCAGAAAAACTGTTTTTT
>TRBJ2-2|once|TRBD2|TRBV19
CASSMVLAGGINTGELFF
TGTGCCAGTAGTATGGTCCTAGCGGGAGGGATTAACACCGGGGAGCTGTTTTTT